The rows below give T cell receptor beta chains drawn from one sample of a study of T cell responses to AZD1222 COVID-19 vaccine. Assay used: immunoSEQ multiplex PCR; TCRdb lists only in-frame clones, some missing. The table lists more than 100,000 clones, over 85% of them singletons. Sequencing was performed on peripheral blood, taken on day 0 of AZD1222 vaccination. These receptors were obtained from an adult in good health. The CDR3 runs from the conserved cysteine through the conserved F or W. A D gene is named only where the DNA matches it firmly. Clone size, where shown, is once, few, many, or a class for clones that have expanded.

CDR3 length,D gene,clone size,J gene,V gene,CDR3 protein,CDR3 DNA
14,-,few,TRBJ1-5,TRBV6-1,CASSETGSFQPQHF,TGTGCCAGCAGTGAAACCGGGTCCTTTCAGCCCCAGCATTTT
15,TRBD2,-,TRBJ2-2,TRBV6-4,CASSDSSGSAGELFF,TGTGCCAGCAGTGACTCTAGCGGGAGTGCCGGGGAGCTGTTTTTT
18,-,-,TRBJ2-7,TRBV2,CASSPYPREGGISYEQYF,TGTGCCAGCAGCCCATACCCACGTGAGGGGGGGATTAGTTACGAGCAGTACTTC
15,-,-,TRBJ1-2,TRBV4-1,CASSQVFRANYGYTF,TGCGCCAGCAGCCAAGTCTTCAGGGCGAACTATGGCTACACCTTC
16,-,-,TRBJ1-5,TRBV27,CASSSLSDPSNQPQHF,TGTGCCAGCAGTTCTCTATCGGACCCTAGCAATCAGCCCCAGCATTTT
15,-,-,TRBJ1-2,TRBV6-5,CASSSSDKAHYGYTF,TGTGCCAGCAGTTCATCAGACAAGGCCCACTATGGCTACACCTTC
15,-,-,TRBJ1-2,TRBV6-5,CASSPTFSANYGYTF,TGTGCCAGCAGCCCGACCTTCAGTGCTAACTATGGCTACACCTTC
11,-,-,TRBJ1-2,TRBV6-5,CASGRANGYTF,TGTGCCAGCGGCCGGGCAAATGGCTACACCTTC
15,-,-,TRBJ2-1,TRBV19,CASSSSETPYNEQFF,TGTGCCAGTAGTAGTTCGGAGACTCCGTACAATGAGCAGTTCTTC
16,-,-,TRBJ1-5,TRBV28,CASRPTRPASSQPQHF,TGTGCCAGCAGACCAACACGCCCCGCCTCTTCACAGCCCCAGCATTTT
13,-,-,TRBJ1-1,TRBV10-1,CASSEQEGTEAFF,TGCGCCAGCAGTGAACAGGAAGGCACTGAAGCTTTCTTT
16,-,-,TRBJ2-1,TRBV27,CASSYQGSALYNEQFF,TGTGCCAGCAGTTACCAGGGAAGTGCCCTTTACAATGAGCAGTTCTTC
15,-,-,TRBJ1-5,TRBV30,CAWSGNGLLNQPQHF,TGTGCCTGGAGTGGAAACGGTCTTCTAAATCAGCCCCAGCATTTT
14,TRBD1,-,TRBJ1-1,TRBV6-5,CASSQGARDTEAFF,TGTGCCAGCAGTCAGGGGGCGCGGGACACTGAAGCTTTCTTT
10,-,-,TRBJ1-1,TRBV30,CAWSEVIVFF,TGTGCCTGGAGTGAGGTTATTGTTTTCTTT
15,-,-,TRBJ1-5,TRBV30,CAWSSFFGSNQPQHF,TGTGCCTGGAGTAGCTTCTTCGGGAGCAATCAGCCCCAGCATTTT
15,TRBD1,-,TRBJ1-2,TRBV5-5,CASSLEDRANYGYTF,TGTGCCAGCAGCTTAGAGGACAGGGCTAACTATGGCTACACCTTC
11,-,-,TRBJ2-4,TRBV30,CAWLQGTEKYF,TGTGCCTGGTTGCAAGGGACCGAGAAGTACTTC
14,TRBD1,once,TRBJ1-2,TRBV9,CASSVGDSNYGYTF,TGTGCCAGCAGCGTAGGGGACAGCAACTATGGCTACACCTTC
15,TRBD1,-,TRBJ1-2,TRBV25-1,CASSERTGGGYGYTF,TGTGCCAGCAGTGAAAGGACAGGGGGCGGCTATGGCTACACCTTC
14,-,-,TRBJ2-1,TRBV10-3,CAIMGGSSYNEQFF,TGTGCCATCATGGGGGGAAGCTCCTACAATGAGCAGTTCTTC
16,TRBD1,-,TRBJ1-2,TRBV30,CAWRRQGAGVNYGYTF,TGTGCCTGGAGACGACAGGGGGCCGGGGTAAACTATGGCTACACCTTC
17,TRBD2,-,TRBJ2-1,TRBV3-1/TRBV3-2,CASSQGPGLAGGNEQFF,TGTGCCAGCAGCCAAGGCCCCGGACTAGCGGGGGGCAATGAGCAGTTCTTC
13,TRBD1,-,TRBJ1-4,TRBV18,CASSQGQIEKLFF,TGTGCCAGCTCCCAGGGACAGATTGAAAAACTGTTTTTT
12,-,-,TRBJ2-1,TRBV30,CAWTYSYNEQFF,TGTGCCTGGACCTACTCCTACAATGAGCAGTTCTTC
17,TRBD2,once,TRBJ2-1,TRBV7-6,CASSLVRGDDSYNEQFF,TGTGCCAGCAGCTTAGTCCGGGGGGATGACTCCTACAATGAGCAGTTCTTC
13,TRBD1,-,TRBJ2-7,TRBV6-5,CASSGTASYEQYF,TGTGCCAGCAGCGGGACAGCCTCCTACGAGCAGTACTTC
12,-,-,TRBJ1-1,TRBV30,CAWTSQDAEAFF,TGTGCCTGGACCTCCCAGGACGCTGAAGCTTTCTTT
16,TRBD1,-,TRBJ2-3,TRBV28,CASSLPGQGDTDTQYF,TGTGCCAGCAGTTTACCCGGACAGGGGGACACAGATACGCAGTATTTT
18,-,-,TRBJ1-1,TRBV24-1,CATSDHRDLLFADTEAFF,TGTGCCACCAGTGACCACCGGGACTTACTTTTCGCGGACACTGAAGCTTTCTTT
13,-,-,TRBJ1-6,TRBV28,CASSDVYNSPLHF,TGTGCCAGCAGTGATGTGTATAATTCACCCCTCCACTTT
14,TRBD1,-,TRBJ2-7,TRBV6-5,CASTSAYDRAEQYF,TGTGCCAGCACTAGTGCTTACGACAGGGCCGAGCAGTACTTC
17,-,-,TRBJ1-1,TRBV7-6,CASSFTGGAHMNTEAFF,TGTGCCAGCAGCTTCACTGGGGGGGCGCATATGAACACTGAAGCTTTCTTT
14,-,-,TRBJ2-5,TRBV11-2,CASSLGVGMETQYF,TGTGCCAGCAGCTTAGGGGTCGGGATGGAGACCCAGTACTTC
14,-,-,TRBJ2-1,TRBV18,CASSPPVSYNEQFF,TGTGCCAGCTCACCTCCAGTCTCCTACAATGAGCAGTTCTTC
14,-,-,TRBJ2-2,TRBV24-1,CATGSGGPTGELFF,TGTGCCACCGGGTCGGGGGGCCCCACCGGGGAGCTGTTTTTT
14,-,-,TRBJ2-7,TRBV2,CASSETWLSYEQYF,TGTGCCAGCAGTGAAACATGGTTGTCCTACGAGCAGTACTTC
14,TRBD1,-,TRBJ1-2,TRBV6-5,CASSRGQGVDGYTF,TGTGCCAGCAGTAGGGGACAGGGGGTCGATGGCTACACCTTC
19,TRBD2,-,TRBJ2-7,TRBV14,CASSQPSGAVGSWSYEQYF,TGTGCCAGCAGCCAACCTAGCGGGGCGGTGGGGTCTTGGTCCTACGAGCAGTACTTC
15,TRBD2,-,TRBJ2-1,TRBV29-1,CSVEPGLAGANEQFF,TGCAGCGTCGAACCGGGACTAGCGGGAGCTAATGAGCAGTTCTTC
13,-,-,TRBJ1-4,TRBV2,CASSGQINEKLFF,TGTGCCAGCAGTGGACAGATTAATGAAAAACTGTTTTTT
13,-,-,TRBJ2-7,TRBV6-1,CASSELTAVKQYF,TGTGCCAGCAGTGAATTAACGGCTGTCAAGCAGTACTTC
13,-,-,TRBJ2-1,TRBV24-1,CATSGGTRVEQFF,TGTGCCACCAGTGGAGGGACCCGGGTTGAGCAGTTCTTC
16,TRBD1,few,TRBJ2-2,TRBV14,CASSHIGQGNTGELFF,TGTGCCAGCAGCCACATTGGACAGGGCAACACCGGGGAGCTGTTTTTT
13,-,-,TRBJ2-1,TRBV11-3,CASSLDTSNEQFF,TGTGCCAGCAGCTTAGATACGAGCAATGAGCAGTTCTTC
15,TRBD2,-,TRBJ2-1,TRBV7-9,CASSQRETLYNEQFF,TGTGCCAGCAGCCAGCGGGAGACGTTATACAATGAGCAGTTCTTC
15,-,-,TRBJ2-7,TRBV4-1,CASSQDQGRYHEQYF,TGCGCCAGCAGCCAAGATCAAGGCAGGTACCACGAGCAGTACTTC
12,-,-,TRBJ1-1,TRBV28,CASSLLGTEAFF,TGTGCCAGCAGTTTACTAGGAACTGAAGCTTTCTTT
13,-,-,TRBJ2-5,TRBV7-9,CASSFRGGETQYF,TGTGCCAGCAGCTTCCGGGGAGGAGAGACCCAGTACTTC
14,-,-,TRBJ1-1,TRBV25-1,CASTLSGTNTEAFF,TGTGCCAGTACCCTTTCCGGGACGAACACTGAAGCTTTCTTT
14,-,-,TRBJ2-7,TRBV3-1/TRBV3-2,CASSRRTGTYEQYF,TGTGCCAGCAGCCGTCGGACGGGTACCTACGAGCAGTACTTC
17,TRBD1,-,TRBJ2-3,TRBV5-1,CASSLFGTGTPTDTQYF,TGCGCCAGCAGCTTGTTTGGGACAGGGACCCCAACAGATACGCAGTATTTT
14,-,-,TRBJ1-4,TRBV6-4,CASSKYRVGEKLFF,TGTGCCAGCAGTAAATACAGGGTAGGAGAAAAACTGTTTTTT
14,TRBD2,-,TRBJ2-3,TRBV5-1,CASSLTGGPDTQYF,TGCGCCAGCAGCTTGACGGGGGGGCCAGATACGCAGTATTTT